Following are 22 T cell receptor beta chains from one sample sequenced in a study of T cell changes during pregnancy in multiple sclerosis. Profiled with immunoSEQ multiplex PCR; TCRdb holds only in-frame clones, not every one. The table has tens of thousands of clones, 90% seen once; the top ten hold about 10%. The sample was CD8+ T cells from peripheral blood mononuclear cells, taken before pregnancy. All receptors come from a female donor with multiple sclerosis, enrolled in a pregnancy study.

V and J are TRBV2 and TRBJ2-7, with D possibly being TRBD2 (5 bases). Germline V gene data show CDR1 as SNHLY and CDR2 as FYNNEI. Between the trimmed V and J ends, which lost 6 bases and 4 bases, there was a span of 13 bases. This CDR3 contains 13 residues. Written as DNA, the CDR3 is TGTGCCAGCAGCCCGGGAAGTGGGTACGAGCAGTACTTC. This translates into CASSPGSGYEQYF.

This sequence joins TRBV27 and TRBJ2-5; D not resolved. The ends were cut back, 3 bases at V and 1 base at J, with 12 bases in the middle. The germline gives CDR1 MNHEY, CDR2 SMNVEV (reference sequence). CDR3 size: 15 residues. CDR3 sequence: CASSLNPRGQETQYF. CDR3 in DNA: TGTGCCAGCAGTTTGAACCCCAGAGGCCAAGAGACCCAGTACTTC.

The chain combines TRBV2 with TRBJ2-3, with TRBD1 matching over 7 bases. The CDR3 runs 15 residues. Unmatched junction bases numbered 15, after V lost 7 bases and J lost 8 bases. CDR1 and CDR2 (germline): SNHLY, FYNNEI. In nucleotides, the CDR3 is TGTGCCAGCACCCCCGGGACAGTAGCACCTGGTACGCAGTATTTT. Translation: CASTPGTVAPGTQYF. The whole variable domain, remainder taken from reference TRBV2 and TRBJ2-3, is EPEVTQTPSHQVTQMGQEVILRCVPISNHLYFYWYRQILGQKVEFLVSFYNNEISEKSEIFDDQFSVERPDGSNFTLKIRSTKLEDSAMYFCASTPGTVAPGTQYFGPGTRLTVL.

The chain couples TRBV2 to TRBJ2-3; 8 bases align to TRBD2. V trimming: 3 bases; J trimming: 0 bases; junction bases outside the gene matches: 2. The CDR3 has 15 amino acids. Germline assignment: CDR1 SNHLY and CDR2 FYNNEI. The CDR3 DNA sequence: TGTGCCAGCAGTGATTCGGGAGGGAGCACAGATACGCAGTATTTT. Protein product: CASSDSGGSTDTQYF.

This clone was detected only a few times. The chain carries TRBV30 and TRBJ1-1; D is unclear. The length of the CDR3 is 13 residues. From germline, CDR1 is GTSNPN and CDR2 SVGIG (reference sequence). Trimming took off 3 bases at V and 3 bases at J, with 11 bases between the two ends. The CDR3 loop is CAWREQGYTEAFF. In nucleotides, the CDR3 is TGTGCCTGGAGGGAGCAAGGATACACTGAAGCTTTCTTT.

The rearrangement joins TRBV10-3 to TRBJ1-1; D is perhaps TRBD1 (5 bases). The CDR3 runs 16 residues. V lost 0 bases and J lost 5, with 16 bases in between. Germline V gene lookup returns CDR1 ENHRY and CDR2 SYGVKD. DNA for the CDR3: TGTGCCATCAGTGAGTCTTTTATTTCTAGGGGAACTGAAGCTTTCTTT. It translates to CAISESFISRGTEAFF.

This chain links TRBV19 with TRBJ2-4; perhaps TRBD1 as D (5 bases). V lost 2 bases, J lost 0 bases, and 8 bases lay in between. The germline V gene encodes CDR1 LNHDA and CDR2 SQIVND (reference sequence). The CDR3 length is 15 residues. The CDR3 reads CASSIQGLAKNIQYF. The CDR3 DNA follows: TGTGCCAGTAGTATACAGGGCCTAGCCAAAAACATTCAGTACTTC.

The rearrangement links TRBV30 to TRBJ2-7; 8 bases match TRBD1. Trimming cost V 5 bases and J 3 bases; bases outside gene matches: 3. This CDR3 is 12 amino acids long. CDR1 is GTSNPN and CDR2 is SVGIG in the germline V gene (reference sequence). In nucleotides, the CDR3 is TGTGCCTGGGCCGGGACAGGCTACGAGCAGTACTTC. Its protein product is CAWAGTGYEQYF.

CDR3 sequence reads: CASSLPTSGPHSSYNEQFF. The CDR3 DNA reads as TGCGCCAGCAGCTTACCGACTAGCGGGCCCCATAGCTCCTACAATGAGCAGTTCTTC. This sequence joins TRBV5-1 and TRBJ2-1, with TRBD2 matching over 10 bases. This CDR3 has 19 residues. In germline, CDR1 is SGHRS, CDR2 YFSETQ. J lost 0 bases, V lost 2 bases, and 11 bases had no gene match.

V usage is TRBV7-9 and J usage is TRBJ2-1, with unresolved D. The germline V and J ends were trimmed by 5 bases and 0 bases, with 14 bases remaining between them. The CDR3 consists of 16 residues. Germline values: CDR1 SEHNR, CDR2 FQNEAQ (reference sequence). In nucleotides, the CDR3 is TGTGCCAGCAGCCATCCCGAGAGGAGCTCCTACAATGAGCAGTTCTTC. It encodes CASSHPERSSYNEQFF.

This chain joins TRBV7-9 and TRBJ2-7, with 9 bases identical to TRBD1. The CDR3 is 14 amino acids. Trimming removed 5 bases from V and 1 base from J; junction bases left unmatched: 3. CDR1 and CDR2 (germline): SEHNR, FQNEAQ (reference sequence). CDR3 sequence: CASSPGTGSYEQYF. CDR3 sequence (DNA): TGTGCCAGCAGCCCGGGGACAGGGTCCTACGAGCAGTACTTC.

The chain recombines TRBV6-5 with TRBJ2-7, with D hard to call. Germline-derived CDR1 and CDR2 are MNHEY and SVGAGI. Trimming stripped 0 bases from V and 3 bases from J, with 6 bases between. CDR3 length equals 13 residues. DNA of the CDR3: TGTGCCAGCAGTTACTCCCAGGTCTACGAGCAGTACTTC. Its translation is CASSYSQVYEQYF.

J is TRBJ1-2 and V is TRBV30; 7 nucleotides line up with TRBD1. Trimming removed 1 base from V and 2 bases from J; junction bases left unmatched: 4. The V gene's germline CDR1 is GTSNPN and CDR2 SVGIG (reference sequence). This CDR3 comprises 14 residues. The chain's CDR3 is CAWSDTGQNYGYTF. The CDR3 region has the DNA TGTGCCTGGAGTGACACGGGACAGAACTATGGCTACACCTTC.

The rearrangement uses TRBV27 and TRBJ1-2; possibly TRBD1 for D (5 bases). The CDR3 runs to 12 residues. Germline V lookup: CDR1 MNHEY, CDR2 SMNVEV (reference sequence). V was cut by 6 bases and J by 3 bases, with 8 bases left in between. DNA of the CDR3: TGTGCCAGCAGGGACACATACTATGGCTACACCTTC. It specifies CASRDTYYGYTF.

This clone was recorded only once. The chain links TRBV5-6 to TRBJ1-2; D may be TRBD1 (5 bases). V was trimmed by 2 bases and J by 3 bases, leaving 11 bases between them. Germline V CDR1 and CDR2: SGHDT, YYEEEE. The CDR3 is 14 residues long. The CDR3 reads CASSFRGRDYGYTF. The DNA of the CDR3 is TGTGCCAGCAGCTTTCGGGGGAGGGACTATGGCTACACCTTC.

A single count supports this clone. V usage is TRBV13 and J usage is TRBJ2-3; D is unclear. Germline lookup yields CDR1 PRHDT and CDR2 FYEKMQ (reference sequence). V shed 8 bases and J shed 5 bases, with 11 bases lying between them. There are 12 residues in the CDR3. The DNA for the CDR3 is TGTGCCAGCCAAGAAGTGAGAGATACGCAGTATTTT. Its protein product is CASQEVRDTQYF.

This clone was detected a few times. This chain links TRBV7-9 with TRBJ2-3; possible D gene TRBD2, 5 bases. The CDR3 is 13 amino acids. Germline values: CDR1 SEHNR, CDR2 FQNEAQ (reference sequence). With 5 bases removed from V and 8 bases from J, the gap between germline ends came to 14 bases. The CDR3 DNA sequence: TGTGCCAGCAGCGTGGCCCTAGAGGGTACGCAGTATTTT. It translates to CASSVALEGTQYF.

This chain links TRBV5-5 with TRBJ1-1; D is possibly TRBD1 (5 bases). The CDR3 is 12 amino acids. Per germline, CDR1 SGHKS and CDR2 YYEKEE (reference sequence). V lost 4 bases, J lost 5 bases, and 9 bases lay in between. This CDR3 is CASSADSTEAFF. CDR3 nucleotide sequence: TGTGCCAGCAGCGCAGACAGTACTGAAGCTTTCTTT.

The genes are TRBV7-9 and TRBJ2-3; 10 bases match TRBD2. Germline values: CDR1 SEHNR, CDR2 FQNEAQ (reference sequence). With 5 bases clipped from V and 2 bases from J, the junction kept 4 bases outside the gene matches. This CDR3 region has 15 residues. CDR3 sequence reads: CASSQLAGYTDTQYF. The CDR3 DNA reads as TGTGCCAGCAGCCAACTAGCGGGGTACACAGATACGCAGTATTTT.

This chain joins TRBV6-6 and TRBJ1-2; 9 bases fit TRBD1. Germline CDR1 MNHNY, CDR2 SVGAGI (reference sequence). CDR3 size: 15 residues. V dropped 2 bases and J dropped 8; count of bases not matched to a gene: 9. The chain's CDR3 is CASSYTQQGAEGYTF. CDR3 nucleotide sequence: TGTGCCAGCAGTTACACGCAACAGGGGGCGGAAGGCTACACCTTC.

The chain employs TRBV5-1 and TRBJ2-7; 9 positions match TRBD1. Trimming cost V 2 bases and J 1 base; bases outside gene matches: 1. Per germline, CDR1 SGHRS and CDR2 YFSETQ. The CDR3 totals 14 residues. This CDR3 is CASSFGTGSYEQYF. Written as DNA, the CDR3 is TGCGCCAGCAGCTTTGGGACAGGGTCCTACGAGCAGTACTTC.

This clone has a single count. The chain joins TRBV9 to TRBJ2-2, with D maybe TRBD2 (6 bases). Germline V gives CDR1 SGDLS, CDR2 YYNGEE. This CDR3 contains 16 residues. The V end was cut by 1 base, the J end by 1 base, with 11 bases between. The CDR3 region is CASSVWSSGNTGELFF. For the CDR3, the DNA is TGTGCCAGCAGCGTATGGAGTAGCGGGAACACCGGGGAGCTGTTTTTT.